The 27 T cell receptor beta chains below were found in one sample sequenced in a study of read filtering for tumor transcriptome and immune sequencing. The library was built from around 400 ng RNA with molecular barcoded adaptors for alpha/delta and beta/gamma chains. TCRdb recomputed calls from the reads with MiXCR, one row per CDR3 protein. The data contain over 50,000 distinct CDR3 sequences, about a fifth of them singletons. Material for sequencing was a population of CD138-negative cells sorted from bone marrow. The receptor source for this set is a donor aged 40 or over with multiple myeloma.

This clonotype was counted at least ten times. The V and J genes are TRBV14 and TRBJ2-6; D is ambiguous. CDR1 is SGHDN and CDR2 is FVKESK in the germline V gene. Trimming took off 5 bases at V and 0 bases at J, with 8 bases between the two ends. This CDR3 is built from 15 residues. CDR3 sequence: CASSFAYSGANVLTF. The CDR3 DNA reads as TGTGCCAGCAGCTTCGCTTACTCTGGGGCCAACGTCCTGACTTTC. Full variable domain (remainder filled in from reference TRBV14 and TRBJ2-6): EAGVTQFPSHSVIEKGQTVTLRCDPISGHDNLYWYRRVMGKEIKFLLHFVKESKQDESGMPNNRFLAERTGGTYSTLKVQPAELEDSGVYFCASSFAYSGANVLTFGAGSRLTVL.

This clonotype was recorded at least ten times. V and J are TRBV15 and TRBJ2-1, with TRBD1 identical over 7 bases. The CDR3 totals 15 residues. Germline CDR1 and CDR2: LNHNV and YYDKDF (reference sequence). Unmatched junction bases numbered 10, after V lost 7 bases and J lost 4 bases. The CDR3 DNA is TGTGCCACCACCATCGGACAGGTACCATACAATGAGCAGTTCTTC. Translation gives CATTIGQVPYNEQFF. The variable domain in full, completed from reference TRBV15 and TRBJ2-1, reads DAMVIQNPRYQVTQFGKPVTLSCSQTLNHNVMYWYQQKSSQAPKLLFHYYDKDFNNEADTPDNFQSRRPNTSFCFLDIRSPGLGDTAMYLCATTIGQVPYNEQFFGPGTRLTVL.

This clonotype came up a few times. The rearrangement joins TRBV7-9 to TRBJ2-5; D gene ambiguous. The V end was cut by 2 bases, the J end by 2 bases, with 9 bases between. CDR1 SEHNR and CDR2 FQNEAQ come from the germline V gene (reference sequence). The CDR3 runs to 14 residues. CDR3 sequence (DNA): TGTGCCAGCAGCTTACATTACCCGCAAGAGACCCAGTACTTC. Its protein is CASSLHYPQETQYF.

This clonotype has a count of ten or more. The chain recombines TRBV20-1 with TRBJ1-4; D is uncertain. Between the trimmed V and J ends, which lost 5 bases and 7 bases, there was a span of 11 bases. The CDR3 totals 12 residues. Germline CDR1 is DFQATT and CDR2 is SNEGSKA (reference sequence). The CDR3 DNA follows: TGCAGTGCTCTCCGGATGGGTGAAAAACTGTTTTTT. This gives the protein CSALRMGEKLFF.

On this clonotype itself: A much larger clonotype is one base distant, so this may be a read error. The chain carries TRBV5-1 and TRBJ2-2; D is unresolved. V gave up 4 bases and J gave up 6 bases, with 10 bases separating them. CDR1 and CDR2 (germline): SGHRS, YFSETQ. The CDR3 runs 13 residues. CDR3 residues: CASSILWAGELFF. CDR3 sequence (DNA): TGCGCCAGCAGCATTTTATGGGCCGGGGAGCTGTTTTTT.

To note about this clonotype: A much more abundant neighbour one base away suggests this may be a read error. The chain is built from TRBV19 and TRBJ1-1; D is unresolved. CDR3 length equals 12 residues. The germline CDR1 and CDR2 sequences are LNHDA and SQIVND (reference sequence). V lost 9 bases and J lost 9, with 17 bases in between. The CDR3 bases are TGTGCCAGGCCCATGGGTAACTGTAAAGCTTTCTTT. It codes for CARPMGNCKAFF.

The J gene is TRBJ2-3, the V gene TRBV29-1; D unclear. Between the trimmed V and J ends, which lost 4 bases and 2 bases, there was a span of 7 bases. Germline loops: CDR1 SQVTM, CDR2 ANQGSEA. The CDR3 covers 12 residues. This CDR3 reads CSVGSATDTQYF. DNA for the CDR3: TGCAGCGTTGGTTCAGCCACAGATACGCAGTATTTT.

This clonotype was recorded many times. The CDR3 is CASRTGLAYLLGDTGELFF. DNA for the CDR3: TGTGCCAGTAGGACGGGACTAGCGTACCTCCTTGGGGACACCGGGGAGCTGTTTTTT. This chain links TRBV19 with TRBJ2-2; 10 bases are a match to TRBD2. The CDR3 length is 19 residues. Losses at the gene ends were 6 bases for V and 3 bases for J; bases not matched to a gene: 16. Germline lookup yields CDR1 LNHDA and CDR2 SQIVND (reference sequence).

This clonotype was seen just once. Since a much larger clone is just one base distant, this may be a read error. This chain joins TRBV6-4 and TRBJ2-1; TRBD2 matches 10 bases. Germline V lookup: CDR1 MRHNA, CDR2 SNTAGT. V gave up 4 bases and J gave up 7 bases; unmatched junction bases: 13. This CDR3 has 17 residues. In DNA, the CDR3 is TGTGCCAGCAGTGCCTCATTTCCAGCGGGGGGGCCTAATGAGCAGTTCTTC. This codes for CASSASFPAGGPNEQFF.

This clonotype was seen many times. The chain has TRBV10-3 and TRBJ2-3; 7 bases fit TRBD2. J was trimmed by 5 bases and V by 7 bases; bases with no gene match: 12. Germline CDR1 and CDR2: ENHRY and SYGVKD. The CDR3 totals 15 residues. The CDR3 DNA reads TGTGCCATCAAGAGGGAGCGGGGTATAGGAGATACGCAGTATTTT. Protein: CAIKRERGIGDTQYF.

This clonotype was seen many times. At one of its ends the junction is not consistent with the germline gene, which may arise from a read error. This chain links TRBV28 with TRBJ2-3, with D hard to call. Germline V CDR1 and CDR2: MDHEN, SYDVKM. CDR3 length: 12 residues. The CDR3 nucleotides are TGTGCCAGTAGTTTTACGATGGATACGCAGTATTTT. It specifies CASSFTMDTQYF. Variable domain in full (rest from reference TRBV28 and TRBJ2-3): DVKVTQSSRYLVKRTGEKVFLECVQDMDHENMFWYRQDPGLGLRLIYFSYDVKMKEKGDIPEGYSVSREKKERFSLILESASTNQTSMYLCASSFTMDTQYFGPGTRLTVL.

The genes are TRBV21-1 and TRBJ2-3. TRBV21-1 corresponds to a pseudogene. This CDR3 comprises 14 residues. CDR3: CASSNRASTDTQYF. The CDR3 DNA follows: TGTGCCAGCAGCAACAGGGCTAGCACAGATACGCAGTATTTT.

This clonotype was detected many times. The chain employs TRBV7-3 and TRBJ2-1, with 9 bases aligning to TRBD2. This CDR3 is 15 amino acids long. Per the germline V gene, CDR1 is SGHTA and CDR2 is FQGTGA. V dropped 3 bases and J dropped 4; count of bases not matched to a gene: 4. The CDR3, as DNA: TGTGCCAGCAGCTTCGCGGGAGGGGGGTACAATGAGCAGTTCTTC. It translates to CASSFAGGGYNEQFF.

This clonotype occurred many times. The chain couples TRBV6-1 to TRBJ2-5, with 9 bases aligning to TRBD2. The CDR3 runs 14 residues. From germline, CDR1 is MNHNS and CDR2 SASEGT. With V trimmed by 2 bases and J by 5 bases, 3 bases remained unmatched. The CDR3 nucleotides are TGTGCCAGCAGTGAATTGCGGGGGGGCGAGACCCAGTACTTC. It yields the protein CASSELRGGETQYF.

This clonotype was seen more than once but under ten times. This chain joins TRBV20-1 and TRBJ2-5; D may be TRBD2 (5 bases). This CDR3 comprises 12 residues. The germline gives CDR1 DFQATT, CDR2 SNEGSKA (reference sequence). The CDR3 region has the DNA TGCGGCGTAATTAGCGAGTCAGAGACCCAGTACTTC. Encoded protein: CGVISESETQYF.

The chain couples TRBV29-1 to TRBJ1-3, with 7 bases matching TRBD1. The trim removed 7 bases at V and 0 bases at J, leaving 9 bases unmatched. CDR3 length: 15 residues. Germline-derived CDR1 and CDR2 are SQVTM and ANQGSEA. The CDR3 coding sequence is TGCAGCGCGCGTTCCGGGACAGTCTCTGGAAACACCATATATTTT. It translates to CSARSGTVSGNTIYF.

This clonotype was seen a handful of times. J is TRBJ1-2 and V is TRBV20-1; 10 bases are shared with TRBD1. Looked up from germline, CDR1 is DFQATT and CDR2 is SNEGSKA (reference sequence). The CDR3 loop spans 17 amino acids. J lost 0 bases, V lost 4 bases, and 11 bases had no gene match. In nucleotides, the CDR3 is TGCAGTGCTACCATTAAGGGACAGGGGTTAGCTAACTATGGCTACACCTTC. It specifies CSATIKGQGLANYGYTF.

This clonotype was counted many times. J is TRBJ1-6 and V is TRBV5-1; D remains ambiguous. CDR1 and CDR2 (germline): SGHRS, YFSETQ. Deletions cut 4 bases from V and 8 bases from J, with 13 bases between. This CDR3 region has 14 residues. CDR3 sequence reads: CASSVELGDSPLHF. For the CDR3, the DNA is TGCGCCAGCAGCGTGGAATTGGGTGATTCACCCCTCCACTTT. Drawing the rest from reference TRBV5-1 and TRBJ1-6, the complete variable domain is KAGVTQTPRYLIKTRGQQVTLSCSPISGHRSVSWYQQTPGQGLQFLFEYFSETQRNKGNFPGRFSGRQFSNSRSEMNVSTLELGDSALYLCASSVELGDSPLHFGNGTRLTVT.

Comment on this clonotype: This may be a read error: a much more frequent sequence differs by one nucleotide. The chain recombines TRBV21-1 with TRBJ2-2; the table's D call, TRBD2, was not checked against the DNA. TRBV21-1 is flagged as a pseudogene. This CDR3 is 16 amino acids long. CDR3 protein: CASSKGEGGLTGELFF. CDR3 bases: TGTGCCAGCAGCAAAGGGGAGGGGGGCCTCACCGGGGAGCTGTTTTTT.

Concerning this clonotype itself: One base away lies a much larger clone, so this may be a sequencing read error. This CDR3 is CASGRDRQETQYF. DNA of the CDR3: TGTGCCAGCGGCAGGGACCGCCAAGAGACCCAGTACTTC. The J gene is TRBJ2-5, the V gene TRBV7-3, with D perhaps TRBD1 or TRBD2 (5 bases each). The CDR3 totals 13 residues. V dropped 8 bases and J dropped 1 base, with 11 bases sitting between them. Germline V CDR1 and CDR2: SGHTA, FQGTGA.

This clonotype came up many times. The chain has TRBV7-6 and TRBJ2-2, with TRBD2 matching over 7 bases. Germline V gene lookup returns CDR1 SGHVS and CDR2 FNYEAQ. V dropped 5 bases and J dropped 4; count of bases not matched to a gene: 10. CDR3 length equals 16 residues. The chain's CDR3 is CASSQGTSEGTGELFF. The DNA for the CDR3 is TGTGCCAGCAGCCAGGGAACTAGCGAGGGCACCGGGGAGCTGTTTTTT.

In its sample, this clonotype was seen many times. The chain couples TRBV29-1 to TRBJ2-2, with 7 bases matching TRBD2. The CDR3 runs to 14 residues. V dropped 7 bases and J dropped 1; count of bases not matched to a gene: 6. From germline, CDR1 is SQVTM and CDR2 ANQGSEA. In nucleotides, the CDR3 is TGCAGCGCCCAACCGGGGGGGAACACCGGGGAGCTGTTTTTT. This sequence encodes CSAQPGGNTGELFF.

This clonotype was found a few times. A much larger clone lies a single base off, so this may be a read error. This chain uses TRBV3-1 with TRBJ2-1; the match to TRBD1 covers 9 bases. Germline CDR1 LGHDT, CDR2 YNNKEL (reference sequence). The CDR3 is made up of 14 amino acids. The CDR3, as DNA: TGTGCCAGCAGCCAAGTCGGGACAGGGCTTGAGCGGTTCTTC. It codes for CASSQVGTGLERFF.

In its sample, this clonotype ranks as medium-sized. The chain has TRBV5-1 and TRBJ1-6; TRBD1 matches 7 bases. The trim removed 0 bases at V and 6 bases at J, leaving 3 bases unmatched. The germline CDR1 and CDR2 sequences are SGHRS and YFSETQ. The CDR3 contains 15 residues. CDR3 DNA sequence: TGCGCCAGCAGCTTGGAAGGGACAGCTAATTCACCCCTCCACTTT. Its protein product is CASSLEGTANSPLHF.

This clonotype came up many times. The rearrangement uses TRBV7-8 and TRBJ2-7; 8 positions agree with TRBD2. V dropped 5 bases and J dropped 0; count of bases not matched to a gene: 6. Germline V gives CDR1 SGHVS, CDR2 FQNEAQ. This CDR3 contains 15 residues. The CDR3 DNA reads as TGTGCCAGCAGCCAATTAGCGGGAAGCTCCTACGAGCAGTACTTC. It encodes CASSQLAGSSYEQYF.

The chain has TRBV5-1 and TRBJ2-4; the match to TRBD1 covers 7 bases. V lost 3 bases, J lost 8 bases, and 11 bases stayed unmatched. This CDR3 has 15 amino acids. Germline-derived CDR1 and CDR2 are SGHRS and YFSETQ. CDR3 protein: CASSSRQGQRHIQYF. In nucleotides, the CDR3 is TGCGCCAGCAGCTCCCGACAGGGACAGAGGCACATTCAGTACTTC.

With regard to this clonotype: A much larger clone is a single base away; this may be a read error. The chain's CDR3 is CASSFGENTGAFF. The CDR3 bases are TGTGCCAGCAGCTTCGGGGAGAACACTGGAGCTTTCTTT. The V and J genes are TRBV7-3 and TRBJ1-1; D unclear. The CDR3 has 13 amino acids. The germline gives CDR1 SGHTA, CDR2 FQGTGA. The full variable domain, in which reference TRBV7-3 and TRBJ1-1 provide the parts outside the CDR3, is GAGVSQTPSNKVTEKGKYVELRCDPISGHTALYWYRQSLGQGPEFLIYFQGTGAADDSGLPNDRFFAVRPEGSVSTLKIQRTERGDSAVYLCASSFGENTGAFFGQGTRLTVV.